These T cell receptor beta chains were read from a single sample in a study of cytotoxic CD8 clonotypes in ibrutinib-treated CLL. Sequencing used immunoSEQ multiplex PCR; TCRdb keeps in-frame clones, though not all of them. The sample lists 100,000 or so clones, approximately 58% seen once, with 30% to 45% in the top ten. The sequencing here drew on PBMCs, taken after 24 months of ibrutinib treatment. These receptors all come from a human donor with chronic lymphocytic leukemia. The CDR3 runs from the conserved cysteine through the conserved F or W. The D gene is left open where the match is weak. Clone size is shown for a subset of rows, as once, few, many or a class of expanded clone.

>TRBJ2-5|TRBD1|TRBV29-1|-
TGCAGTCTAACAGGGGACCAAGAGACCCAGTACTTC
CSLTGDQETQYF
>TRBJ2-7|TRBD1|TRBV6-6|-
TGTGCCAGCAGTCCCCGGGACAGGTACGAGCAGTACTTC
CASSPRDRYEQYF
>TRBJ1-3|TRBD1|TRBV6-5|-
TGTGCCAGCAGTTCCGGACAGGGGGTGGGAGGAAACACCATATATTTT
CASSSGQGVGGNTIYF
>TRBJ1-4|-|TRBV5-6|-
TGTGCCAGCAGCCGGAATGAAAAACTGTTTTTT
CASSRNEKLFF
>TRBJ2-7|-|TRBV7-2|-
TGTGCCAGCAGCTTAGGTCAGGGCGGCTACGAGCAGTACTTC
CASSLGQGGYEQYF
>TRBJ2-7|TRBD1|TRBV5-1|-
TGCGCCAGCAGCTCCGGACAGGGGCCCAGCGAGCAGTACTTC
CASSSGQGPSEQYF
>TRBJ2-4|-|TRBV5-1|once
TGCGCCAGCAGCCAAACCCTGACAGGATCGATAGCCAAAAACATTCAGTACTTC
CASSQTLTGSIAKNIQYF
>TRBJ1-2|-|TRBV28|once
TGTGCCAGCAGTATACAGGGAAGGGGCTACACCTTC
CASSIQGRGYTF
>TRBJ1-6|-|TRBV6-1|-
TGTGCCAGCAGTGAAGCGCTTCGGAGGGGATCACCCCTCCACTTT
CASSEALRRGSPLHF
>TRBJ2-6|-|TRBV29-1|-
TGCAGCGTTTTCGGTCCCGACAGCTCTGGGGCCAACGTCCTGACTTTC
CSVFGPDSSGANVLTF
>TRBJ2-4|TRBD1|TRBV5-1|-
TGCGCCAGCAGCTTAGGGGACAGGGCAAGCAAAAACATTCAGTACTTC
CASSLGDRASKNIQYF
>TRBJ2-1|-|TRBV6-5|-
TGTGCCAGCAGTTACTTCTCTAGCTTCTGGGAGCAGTTCTTC
CASSYFSSFWEQFF
>TRBJ1-2|TRBD1|TRBV28|-
TGTGCCACCAAGCTGGGGACAGGCAACTATGGCTACACCTTC
CATKLGTGNYGYTF
>TRBJ2-7|TRBD1|TRBV30|few
TGTGCCTGGAGGGGCAGGGGGCCCGAGCAGTACTTC
CAWRGRGPEQYF
>TRBJ1-1|TRBD1|TRBV5-6|-
TGTGCCAGCAGCCGGACAGGGGGCTCGGCTGAAGCTTTCTTT
CASSRTGGSAEAFF
>TRBJ1-6|-|TRBV15|-
TGTGCCACCAGCAGAGAAACAGGGAAGAATTCACCCCTCCACTTT
CATSRETGKNSPLHF
>TRBJ2-7|-|TRBV5-1|-
TGCGCCAGCAGCCTGAACTTCTACGAGCAGTACTTC
CASSLNFYEQYF
>TRBJ2-7|-|TRBV6-6|-
TGTGCCAGTTCCCGAGGTGGGGTGCTCTCCTACGAGCAGTACTTC
CASSRGGVLSYEQYF
>TRBJ1-1|TRBD1|TRBV19|few
TGTGCCAGTAGTACCCGGACAGGGGTCACTGAAGCTTTCTTT
CASSTRTGVTEAFF
>TRBJ2-5|TRBD1|TRBV11-3|once
TGTGCCAGCAGCTCGGGACAGGGGGCGGAGCGGTACTTC
CASSSGQGAERYF
>TRBJ1-3|-|TRBV28|-
TGTGCCAGCAGTTTAATGGGTCCCGGAAACACCATATATTTT
CASSLMGPGNTIYF
>TRBJ1-1|-|TRBV7-3|-
TGTGCCAGCAGCTTCGCGGGTGGCACTGAAGCTTTCTTT
CASSFAGGTEAFF
>TRBJ2-7|TRBD1|TRBV5-1|-
TGCGCCAGCAGCTTGGAAGGACAGGGAGGCGCCGAGCAGTACTTC
CASSLEGQGGAEQYF
>TRBJ2-7|TRBD1|TRBV5-4|-
TGTGCCAGCAGCTTGGACAGGGGGGACGAGCAGTACTTC
CASSLDRGDEQYF
>TRBJ2-7|-|TRBV6-5|-
TGTGCCAGCAGTTACTCAGGAGGCGAGCAGTACTTC
CASSYSGGEQYF
>TRBJ1-1|TRBD1|TRBV29-1|few
TGCAGCGTCTGGGAACAGGGGAACGCTGAAGCTTTCTTT
CSVWEQGNAEAFF
>TRBJ2-1|TRBD2|TRBV29-1|-
TGCAGCGTCTGGACTAGCGGGGGCTACAATGAGCAGTTCTTC
CSVWTSGGYNEQFF
>TRBJ2-3|TRBD2|TRBV13|-
TGTGCCAGCAGCTCCTTGACTAGCGGGGGGATGTATTTT
CASSSLTSGGMYF
>TRBJ1-1|-|TRBV29-1|-
TGCAGCGTTGTGAGGGGTCTCAACACTGAAGCTTTCTTT
CSVVRGLNTEAFF
>TRBJ2-3|TRBD2|TRBV30|-
TGTGCCTGGAGTGTACCCAGCGGGGTTCGTACGCAGTATTTT
CAWSVPSGVRTQYF
>TRBJ2-5|-|TRBV5-1|-
TGCGCCAGCAGCTTGGTCCAGGGATCGGAGACCCAGTACTTC
CASSLVQGSETQYF
>TRBJ2-5|-|TRBV2|once
TGTGCCAGCAGTGTAACTGGACAAAGGGGGGAGACCCAGTACTTC
CASSVTGQRGETQYF
>TRBJ2-3|TRBD2|TRBV2|-
TGTGCCAGCACCCAGAAGCGGGGGGGACCTAGCACAGATACGCAGTATTTT
CASTQKRGGPSTDTQYF
>TRBJ1-2|-|TRBV4-1|-
TGCGCCAGCAGCCAAGAGGAGACAAGCATCTATGGCTACACCTTC
CASSQEETSIYGYTF
>TRBJ1-1|TRBD1|TRBV2|-
TGTGCCAGCAGCTACAGGGGTGACACTGAAGCTTTCTTT
CASSYRGDTEAFF
>TRBJ1-2|TRBD1|TRBV28|-
TGTGCCAGCAGCCTGGACAGGGTAACAAATGGCTACACCTTC
CASSLDRVTNGYTF
>TRBJ2-7|TRBD2|TRBV5-6|-
TGTGCCAGCAGCTTCCCGGGCGGGGGGAGCCCCTACGAGCAGTACTTC
CASSFPGGGSPYEQYF
>TRBJ1-6|TRBD1|TRBV7-9|few
TGTGCCAGCAGCCCGGGACAGGGGTATTCACCCCTCCACTTT
CASSPGQGYSPLHF
>TRBJ1-2|-|TRBV4-1|-
TGCGCCAGCAGCCAAGAAGCTACAGCCAACTATGGCTACACCTTC
CASSQEATANYGYTF
>TRBJ2-3|TRBD1|TRBV6-4|-
TGTGCCAGCAGTGATAGGACAGGGGGCATAGATACGCAGTATTTT
CASSDRTGGIDTQYF
>TRBJ2-7|-|TRBV5-1|-
TGCGCCAGCACCAAAACAGGGTCCTACGAGCAGTACTTC
CASTKTGSYEQYF
>TRBJ2-7|-|TRBV5-1|-
TGCGCCAGCAGTCCCAGGGGGGGCTACGAGCAGTACTTC
CASSPRGGYEQYF
>TRBJ2-7|TRBD1|TRBV29-1|-
TGCAGCGCTTCGACAGGGGGAGGTTTTGGGTACGAGCAGTACTTC
CSASTGGGFGYEQYF
>TRBJ1-1|-|TRBV6-5|-
TGTGCCAGCAGCTCAGTGAACACTGAAGCTTTCTTT
CASSSVNTEAFF
>TRBJ2-1|TRBD2|TRBV28|-
TGTGCCAGCAGTTTCCTAGCGGGGGGGCATGAGCAGTTCTTC
CASSFLAGGHEQFF
>TRBJ2-1|TRBD1|TRBV4-1|-
TGCGCCAGCAGCCATGCCGGGACAGGGAACCCCGGGCAGTTCTTC
CASSHAGTGNPGQFF
>TRBJ1-6|-|TRBV5-4|-
TGTGCCAGCAGCTGGGGCGGGACTTCAGCTTCACCCCTCCACTTT
CASSWGGTSASPLHF
>TRBJ2-1|TRBD1|TRBV9|-
TGTGCCAGAGGCCCGGACAGGAGGTTAAATGAGCAGTTCTTC
CARGPDRRLNEQFF
>TRBJ1-2|-|TRBV30|few
TGTGCCTGGAGTGTACTGGGCTATGGCTACACCTTC
CAWSVLGYGYTF